These 3 T cell receptor beta chains came from one sample sequenced in a study of T cells in Graves' hyperthyroidism and ophthalmopathy. RNA transcripts yielded amplified TCR beta CDR3 regions. A first-round RT-PCR of the TCR CDR3 used the HTBI primer set. TCRdb redid the calling of the multiplex PCR reads with MiXCR, one entry per CDR3 protein. The sample lists around 720,000 distinct CDR3 sequences; under 45% were seen once. The sample consisted of blood. The source is a woman aged 40 to 50 with Graves' hyperthyroidism.

A note on this clonotype: It may be a read error: a sequence one base away is much more abundant. The V gene is TRBV29-1, the J gene TRBJ2-5, with TRBD2 identical over 12 bases. The CDR3 is made up of 13 amino acids. CDR1 is SQVTM, CDR2 ANQGSEA, per germline. CDR3 sequence reads: CNASTSGRETQYF. For the CDR3, the DNA is TGCAACGCCTCTACTAGCGGGAGGGAGACCCAGTACTTC.

This clonotype occurred a few times. This chain links TRBV6-5 with TRBJ2-2; D is unresolved. CDR1 is MNHEY, CDR2 SVGAGI, per germline. V was cut by 2 bases and J by 4 bases, with 8 bases left in between. The CDR3 totals 14 residues. As DNA, the CDR3 is TGTGCCAGCAGTTACAGTAGGTTCACCGGGGAGCTGTTTTTT. Its protein product is CASSYSRFTGELFF.

This clonotype was counted only a few times. The rearrangement joins TRBV12-3 or TRBV12-4 to TRBJ1-2, with 7 positions matching TRBD1. This CDR3 region has 16 residues. With V trimmed by 7 bases and J by 5 bases, 16 bases remained unmatched. Written as DNA, the CDR3 is TGTGCCAGCACCCTCCCAGAGATGACAGGGCGGTATGGCTACACCTTC. This sequence encodes CASTLPEMTGRYGYTF.